The 9 T cell receptor beta chains given below trace back to one sample, sequenced in a study of cytomegalovirus exposure and HLA in healthy donors. 60 Vbeta and 13 Jbeta primers were used in PCR. The protocol was immunoSEQ multiplex PCR, while the TCRdb copy is restricted to in-frame clones and leaves out a portion. The listing records tens of thousands of clones. Material: PBMCs. The origin of the receptors is a female donor in good health and CMV-seropositive.

The chain links TRBV28 to TRBJ1-1, with 7 nucleotides matching TRBD1. There are 15 residues in the CDR3. With 7 bases clipped from V and 4 bases from J, the junction kept 12 bases outside the gene matches. Germline assignment: CDR1 MDHEN and CDR2 SYDVKM. CDR3 in amino acids: CASKGVMAGGTEAFF. In DNA, the CDR3 is TGTGCCAGCAAGGGGGTCATGGCAGGGGGCACTGAAGCTTTCTTT.

The chain recombines TRBV18 with TRBJ2-3; D gene unclear. The CDR3 sequence is 14 residues long. Trimming stripped 1 base from V and 0 bases from J, with 5 bases between. Germline CDR1 and CDR2: KGHSH and LQKENI. This CDR3 is CASSPLESTDTQYF. The CDR3 DNA reads as TGTGCCAGCTCACCACTAGAAAGCACAGATACGCAGTATTTT.

For the CDR3, the DNA is TGTGCCAGCTCAGCAGGGGGACTAGCGGAGCCGGCGAAGGAGCAGTTCTTC. This gives the protein CASSAGGLAEPAKEQFF. This chain connects TRBV18 to TRBJ2-1, with TRBD2 identical over 11 bases. The ends lost 5 bases at V and 10 bases at J; junction bases unmatched: 16. The CDR3 extends over 17 amino acids. Per germline, CDR1 KGHSH and CDR2 LQKENI.

V usage is TRBV19 and J usage is TRBJ2-3; TRBD2 agrees at 12 bases. Germline V CDR1 and CDR2: LNHDA, SQIVND (reference sequence). V was pared by 4 bases and J by 0 bases, with 2 bases of the junction left unmatched. This CDR3 is 16 amino acids long. The CDR3 coding sequence is TGTGCCAGTAGTAGGGGGACTAGCGGGAGCACAGATACGCAGTATTTT. This translates into CASSRGTSGSTDTQYF.

The chain employs TRBV1 and TRBJ2-5; TRBD2, the D gene given by the table, was not confirmed from the DNA. TRBV1 is a listed pseudogene. The CDR3 sequence is 18 residues long. The CDR3 coding sequence is TGCACCAGCAGCCATATAGCGGGAGGGCGCGGAGGCCAAGAGACCCAGTACTTC. Translation: CTSSHIAGGRGGQETQYF.

The rearrangement uses TRBV19 and TRBJ2-3; no clear D. Germline V lookup: CDR1 LNHDA, CDR2 SQIVND (reference sequence). The ends were cut back, 5 bases at V and 11 bases at J, with 14 bases in the middle. This CDR3 is 12 amino acids long. The CDR3 region has the DNA TGTGCCAGTAGTGAGTCCCCCTCGGTGCAGTATTTT. This sequence encodes CASSESPSVQYF. The variable domain in full, with the rest retrieved from reference TRBV19 and TRBJ2-3, is DGGITQSPKYLFRKEGQNVTLSCEQNLNHDAMYWYRQDPGQGLRLIYYSQIVNDFQKGDIAEGYSVSREKKESFPLTVTSAQKNPTAFYLCASSESPSVQYFGPGTRLTVL.

The chain recombines TRBV5-1 with TRBJ2-5; TRBD1 agrees at 10 bases. TRBJ2-7 explains the end of the DNA better; the J call may be wrong. Germline V CDR1 and CDR2: SGHRS, YFSETQ. The length of the CDR3 is 14 residues. CDR3 DNA sequence: TGCGCCAGCAGCGTGGGACAGGGGCACTACGAGCAGTACTTC. Translation gives CASSVGQGHYEQYF.

The gene calls are TRBV19 and TRBJ1-1; D gene ambiguous. V lost 1 base to trimming and J lost 1 base, with 10 bases between them. The CDR3 sequence is 15 residues long. Germline V gene data show CDR1 as LNHDA and CDR2 as SQIVND (reference sequence). The CDR3 loop is CASSIVNVANTEAFF. The CDR3 DNA follows: TGTGCCAGTAGTATAGTAAATGTGGCGAACACTGAAGCTTTCTTT.

The chain carries TRBV6-1 and TRBJ2-3, with 10 nucleotides matching TRBD2. CDR1 is MNHNS, CDR2 SASEGT, per germline. This CDR3 spans 17 amino acids. Trimming removed 3 bases from V and 3 bases from J; junction bases left unmatched: 9. CDR3 sequence: CASSDFLSSGRTDTQYF. For the CDR3, the DNA is TGTGCCAGCAGTGACTTTCTATCTAGCGGGAGAACAGATACGCAGTATTTT.